This TCR beta chain was found in a study of CD8+ T cells in alopecia areata. Study summary: Tofacitinib dosing lasted 6 to 18 months, which was then followed by 6 months off drug. Broader study findings: Especially in alopecia totalis/universalis, lesional scalp showed greater clonality than normal scalp did. Persistence during tofacitinib was seen for many expanded lesional clones in scalp and blood.

Germline CDR1 SGHDN, CDR2 FVKESK. With 2 bases removed from V and 5 bases from J, the gap between germline ends came to 13 bases. The CDR3 is made up of 15 amino acids. RNA was isolated and reverse transcribed to cDNA, the sequencing template. Measured with immunoSEQ multiplex PCR; TCRdb has only the in-frame clones, and not every one. This table has some 190,000 clones, approximately 50% appearing once. The treatment denotes: oral pan-JAK inhibitor, 5-10 mg twice daily. This clone has a handful of counts. Antigen unknown. The TCR was taken from a human donor with alopecia areata. The sequencing here drew on CD8+ T cells sorted from blood, taken around week 54, from a patient treated with tofacitinib. The chain couples TRBV14 to TRBJ2-1, with D possibly matching TRBD1 (6 bases). For the CDR3, the DNA is TGTGCCAGCAGCCAACTTTCAGGGGAAGACAATGAGCAGTTCTTC. Its protein product is CASSQLSGEDNEQFF.